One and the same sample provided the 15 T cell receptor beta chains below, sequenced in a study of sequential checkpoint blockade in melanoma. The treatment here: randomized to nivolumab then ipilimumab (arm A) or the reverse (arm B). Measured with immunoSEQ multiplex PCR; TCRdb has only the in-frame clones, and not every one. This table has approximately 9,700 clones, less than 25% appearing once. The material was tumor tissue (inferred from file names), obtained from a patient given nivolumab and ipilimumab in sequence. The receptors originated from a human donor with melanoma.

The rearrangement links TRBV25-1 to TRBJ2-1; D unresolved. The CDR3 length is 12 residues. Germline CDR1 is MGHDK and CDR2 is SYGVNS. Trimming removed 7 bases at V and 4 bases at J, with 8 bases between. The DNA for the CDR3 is TGTGCCAGCATGAGAGAGTACAATGAGCAGTTCTTC. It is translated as CASMREYNEQFF.

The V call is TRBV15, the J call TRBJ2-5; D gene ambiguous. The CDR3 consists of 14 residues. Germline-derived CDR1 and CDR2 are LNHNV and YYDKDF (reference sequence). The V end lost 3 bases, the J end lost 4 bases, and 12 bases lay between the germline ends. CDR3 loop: CATSSLLGRETQYF. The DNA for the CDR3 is TGTGCCACCAGCAGCCTCCTAGGGCGAGAGACCCAGTACTTC.

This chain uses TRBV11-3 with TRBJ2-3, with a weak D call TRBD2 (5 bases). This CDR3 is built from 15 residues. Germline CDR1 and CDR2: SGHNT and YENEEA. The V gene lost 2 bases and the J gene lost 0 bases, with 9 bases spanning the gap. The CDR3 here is CASSLSRTSTDTQYF. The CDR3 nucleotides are TGTGCCAGCAGCTTAAGTCGGACTAGCACAGATACGCAGTATTTT.

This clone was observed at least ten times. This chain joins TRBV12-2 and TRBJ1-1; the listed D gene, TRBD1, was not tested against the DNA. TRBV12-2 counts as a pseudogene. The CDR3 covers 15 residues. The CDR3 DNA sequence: TGTGCCACGGAGGACAGGAGAAATTTACTCTCTAAAGCTTTCTTT. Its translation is CATEDRRNLLSKAFF.

This CDR3 is CASSLVSHGLDEQFF. As DNA, the CDR3 is TGTGCCAGCAGCTTGGTATCACACGGACTCGATGAGCAGTTCTTC. This sequence joins TRBV11-3 and TRBJ2-1, with a possible D match to TRBD2 (5 bases). Germline V gives CDR1 SGHNT, CDR2 YENEEA. V was clipped by 3 bases and J by 8 bases, with 17 bases between them. The CDR3 loop spans 15 amino acids.

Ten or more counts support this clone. The CDR3 bases are TGTGCCAGCAGCTTAGGGGAAAGTTTTTTAGGGGAGACCCAGTACTTC. Amino acids: CASSLGESFLGETQYF. This rearrangement joins TRBV11-3 to TRBJ2-5; D gene ambiguous. The CDR3 is 16 residues long. Germline V gene data show CDR1 as SGHNT and CDR2 as YENEEA. Between the trimmed V and J ends, which lost 1 base and 5 bases, there was a span of 17 bases.

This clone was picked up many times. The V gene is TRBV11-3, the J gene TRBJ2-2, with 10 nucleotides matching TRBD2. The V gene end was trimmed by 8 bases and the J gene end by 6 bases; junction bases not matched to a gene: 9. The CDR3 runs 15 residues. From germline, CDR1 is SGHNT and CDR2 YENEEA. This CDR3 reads CASLHLAGVPGELFF. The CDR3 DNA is TGTGCCAGCCTACATCTAGCGGGAGTTCCCGGGGAGCTGTTTTTT.

The CDR3 spells CASSWAGGMNTEAFF. The CDR3 DNA reads as TGCGCCAGCAGCTGGGCAGGAGGGATGAACACTGAAGCTTTCTTT. The V gene is TRBV5-1, the J gene TRBJ1-1, with no clear D. Germline V CDR1 and CDR2: SGHRS, YFSETQ. The CDR3 has 15 amino acids. The ends were cut back, 3 bases at V and 0 bases at J, with 12 bases in the middle.

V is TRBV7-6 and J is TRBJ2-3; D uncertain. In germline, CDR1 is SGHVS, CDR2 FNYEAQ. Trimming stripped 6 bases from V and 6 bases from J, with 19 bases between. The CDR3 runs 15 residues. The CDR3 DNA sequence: TGTGCCAGCAGTCCACTCCGGTCTCAGTCCGATACGCAGTATTTT. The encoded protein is CASSPLRSQSDTQYF. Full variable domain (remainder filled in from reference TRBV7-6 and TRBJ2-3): GAGVSQSPRYKVTKRGQDVALRCDPISGHVSLYWYRQALGQGPEFLTYFNYEAQQDKSGLPNDRFSAERPEGSISTLTIQRTEQRDSAMYRCASSPLRSQSDTQYFGPGTRLTVL.

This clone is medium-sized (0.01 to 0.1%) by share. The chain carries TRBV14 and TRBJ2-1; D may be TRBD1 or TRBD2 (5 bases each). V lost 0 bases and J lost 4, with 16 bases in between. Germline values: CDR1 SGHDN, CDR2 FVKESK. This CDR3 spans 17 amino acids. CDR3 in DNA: TGTGCCAGCAGCCAAGACCCCGTCGGGACGGTTTACAATGAGCAGTTCTTC. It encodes CASSQDPVGTVYNEQFF.

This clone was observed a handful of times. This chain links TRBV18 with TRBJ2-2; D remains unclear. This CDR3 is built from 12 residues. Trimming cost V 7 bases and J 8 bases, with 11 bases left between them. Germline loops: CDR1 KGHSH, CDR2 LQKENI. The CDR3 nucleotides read TGTGCCAGCTTTTCGGCTGAGGGGGAGCTGTTTTTT. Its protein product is CASFSAEGELFF.

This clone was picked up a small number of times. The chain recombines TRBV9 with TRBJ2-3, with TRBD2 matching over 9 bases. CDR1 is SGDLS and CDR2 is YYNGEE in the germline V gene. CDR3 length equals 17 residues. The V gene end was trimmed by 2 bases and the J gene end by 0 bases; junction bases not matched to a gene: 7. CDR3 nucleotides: TGTGCCAGCAGCGTCGGTCCGGGACTAGCTAGCACAGATACGCAGTATTTT. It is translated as CASSVGPGLASTDTQYF.

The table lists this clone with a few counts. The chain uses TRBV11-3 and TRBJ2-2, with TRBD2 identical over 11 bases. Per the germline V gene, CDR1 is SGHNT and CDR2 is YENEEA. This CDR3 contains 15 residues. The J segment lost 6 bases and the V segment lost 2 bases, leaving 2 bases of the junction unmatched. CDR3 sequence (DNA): TGTGCCAGCAGCTTAATTAGCGGGAGGGCCGGGGAGCTGTTTTTT. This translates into CASSLISGRAGELFF.

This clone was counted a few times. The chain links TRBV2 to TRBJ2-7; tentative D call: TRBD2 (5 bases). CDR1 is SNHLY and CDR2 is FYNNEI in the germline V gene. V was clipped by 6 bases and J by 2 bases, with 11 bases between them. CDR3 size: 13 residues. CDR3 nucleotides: TGTGCCAGCAGGCTGAGCGGAACCTACGAGCAGTACTTC. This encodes CASRLSGTYEQYF.

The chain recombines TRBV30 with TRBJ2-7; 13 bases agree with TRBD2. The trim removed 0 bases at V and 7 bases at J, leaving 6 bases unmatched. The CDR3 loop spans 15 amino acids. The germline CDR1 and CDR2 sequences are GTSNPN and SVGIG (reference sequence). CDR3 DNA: TGTGCCTGGAGTGTACTAGCGGGAGGGAGACAAGAGCAGTACTTC. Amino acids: CAWSVLAGGRQEQYF.